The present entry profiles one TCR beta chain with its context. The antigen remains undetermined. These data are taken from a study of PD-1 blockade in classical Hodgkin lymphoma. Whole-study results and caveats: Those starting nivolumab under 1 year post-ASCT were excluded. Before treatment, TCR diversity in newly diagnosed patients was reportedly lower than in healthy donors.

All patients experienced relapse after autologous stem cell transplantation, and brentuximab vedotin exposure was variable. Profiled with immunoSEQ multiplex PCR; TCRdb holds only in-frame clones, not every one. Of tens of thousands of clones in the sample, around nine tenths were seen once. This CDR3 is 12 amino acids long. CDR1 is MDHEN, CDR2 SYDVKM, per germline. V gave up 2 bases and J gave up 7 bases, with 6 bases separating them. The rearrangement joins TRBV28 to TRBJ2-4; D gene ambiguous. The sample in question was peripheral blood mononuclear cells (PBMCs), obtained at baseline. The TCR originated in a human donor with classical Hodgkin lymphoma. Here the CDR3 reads CASSLEPNIQYF. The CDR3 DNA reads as TGTGCCAGCAGTTTAGAACCTAACATTCAGTACTTC.